One T cell receptor beta chain is described in this entry. The antigen remains unidentified. The protocol was immunoSEQ multiplex PCR, while the TCRdb copy is restricted to in-frame clones and leaves out a portion. The table shows tens of thousands of clones, with approximately 85% occurring only once. These data come from a study of OX40 agonist ivuxolimab in advanced cancers. Study-wide background: Melanoma, hepatocellular carcinoma, head and neck or renal cell cancer occurred in dose-escalation patients. Subjects had a mean age of about 57 years, with a range of 23 to 79; roughly 83% were male. Patients with prior anti-PD-1, anti-PD-L1 or anti-CTLA-4 therapy were eligible; about 41% had some.

The CDR3 covers 13 residues. The germline V and J ends were trimmed by 7 bases and 7 bases, with 16 bases remaining between them. CDR1 and CDR2 from the germline V gene are SNHLY and FYNNEI. Overall study findings and caveats: The study observed clonal expansion of CD4+ and CD8+ blood T cells by week 6 at 0.1 to 3.0 mg/kg.

The receptor comes from an adult with an advanced solid tumor such as melanoma, head and neck, liver or kidney cancer. Sequencing was performed on CD4+ or CD8+ T cells sorted from blood, taken in a trial of the OX40 agonist ivuxolimab. This rearrangement joins TRBV2 to TRBJ2-5, with D possibly being TRBD1 or TRBD2 (6 bases each). The CDR3 region has the DNA TGTGCCAGCACCCTGAGCAGGGGAGGGACCCAGTACTTC. It is translated as CASTLSRGGTQYF.